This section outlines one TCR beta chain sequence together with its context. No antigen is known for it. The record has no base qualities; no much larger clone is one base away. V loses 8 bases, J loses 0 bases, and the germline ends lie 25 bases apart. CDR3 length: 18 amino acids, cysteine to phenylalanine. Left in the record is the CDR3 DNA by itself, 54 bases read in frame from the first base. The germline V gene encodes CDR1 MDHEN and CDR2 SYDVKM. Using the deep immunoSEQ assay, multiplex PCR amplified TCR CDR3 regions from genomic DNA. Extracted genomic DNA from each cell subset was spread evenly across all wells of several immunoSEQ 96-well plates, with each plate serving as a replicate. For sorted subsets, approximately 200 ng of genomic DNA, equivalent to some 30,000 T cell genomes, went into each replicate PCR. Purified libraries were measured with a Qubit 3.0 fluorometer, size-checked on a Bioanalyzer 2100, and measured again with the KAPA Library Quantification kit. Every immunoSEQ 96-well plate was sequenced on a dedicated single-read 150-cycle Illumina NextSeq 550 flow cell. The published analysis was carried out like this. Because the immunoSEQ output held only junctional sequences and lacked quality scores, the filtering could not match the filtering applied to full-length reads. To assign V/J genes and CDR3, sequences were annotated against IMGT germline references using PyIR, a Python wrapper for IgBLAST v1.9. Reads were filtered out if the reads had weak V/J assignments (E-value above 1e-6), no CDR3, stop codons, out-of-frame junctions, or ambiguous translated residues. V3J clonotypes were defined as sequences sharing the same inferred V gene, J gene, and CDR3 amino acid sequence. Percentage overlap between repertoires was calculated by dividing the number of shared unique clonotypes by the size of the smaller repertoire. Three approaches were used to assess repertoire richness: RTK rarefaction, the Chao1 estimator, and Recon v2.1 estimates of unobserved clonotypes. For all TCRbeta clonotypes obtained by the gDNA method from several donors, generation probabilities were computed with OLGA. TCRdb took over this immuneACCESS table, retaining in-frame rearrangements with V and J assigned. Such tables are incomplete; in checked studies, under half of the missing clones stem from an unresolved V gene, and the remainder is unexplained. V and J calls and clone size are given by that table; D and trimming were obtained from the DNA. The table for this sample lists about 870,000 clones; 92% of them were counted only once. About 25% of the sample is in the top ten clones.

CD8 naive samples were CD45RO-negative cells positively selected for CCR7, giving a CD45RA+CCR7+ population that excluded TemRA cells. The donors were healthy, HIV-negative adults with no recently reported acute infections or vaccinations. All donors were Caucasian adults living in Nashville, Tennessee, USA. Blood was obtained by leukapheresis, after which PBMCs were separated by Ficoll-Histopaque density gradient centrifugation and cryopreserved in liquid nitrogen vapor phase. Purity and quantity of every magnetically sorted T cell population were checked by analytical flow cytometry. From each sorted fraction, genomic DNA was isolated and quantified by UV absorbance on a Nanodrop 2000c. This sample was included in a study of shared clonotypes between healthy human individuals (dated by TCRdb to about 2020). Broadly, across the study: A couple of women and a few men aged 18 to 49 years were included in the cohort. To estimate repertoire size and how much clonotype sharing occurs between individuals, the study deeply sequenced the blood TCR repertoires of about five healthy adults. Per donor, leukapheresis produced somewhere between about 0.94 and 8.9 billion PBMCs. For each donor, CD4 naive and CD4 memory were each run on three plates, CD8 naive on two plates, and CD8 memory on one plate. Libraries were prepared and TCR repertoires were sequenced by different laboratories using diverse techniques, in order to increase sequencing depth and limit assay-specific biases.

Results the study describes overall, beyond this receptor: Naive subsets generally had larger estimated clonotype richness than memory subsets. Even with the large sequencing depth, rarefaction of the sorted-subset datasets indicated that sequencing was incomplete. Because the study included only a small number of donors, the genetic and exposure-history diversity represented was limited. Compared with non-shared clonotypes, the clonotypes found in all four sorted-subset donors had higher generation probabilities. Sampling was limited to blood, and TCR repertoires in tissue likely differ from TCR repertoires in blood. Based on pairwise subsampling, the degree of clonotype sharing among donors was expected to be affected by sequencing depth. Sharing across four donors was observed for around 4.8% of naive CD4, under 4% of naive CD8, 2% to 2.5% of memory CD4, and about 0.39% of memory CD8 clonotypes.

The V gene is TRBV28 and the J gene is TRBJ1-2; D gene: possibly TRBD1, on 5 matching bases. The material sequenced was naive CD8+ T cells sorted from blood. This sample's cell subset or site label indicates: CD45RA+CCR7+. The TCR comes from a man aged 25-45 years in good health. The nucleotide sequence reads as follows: TGTGCCAGCCTTAGCCTTCCCCGGGACGGACTAGCTAACTATGGCTACACCTTC. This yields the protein CASLSLPRDGLANYGYTF.